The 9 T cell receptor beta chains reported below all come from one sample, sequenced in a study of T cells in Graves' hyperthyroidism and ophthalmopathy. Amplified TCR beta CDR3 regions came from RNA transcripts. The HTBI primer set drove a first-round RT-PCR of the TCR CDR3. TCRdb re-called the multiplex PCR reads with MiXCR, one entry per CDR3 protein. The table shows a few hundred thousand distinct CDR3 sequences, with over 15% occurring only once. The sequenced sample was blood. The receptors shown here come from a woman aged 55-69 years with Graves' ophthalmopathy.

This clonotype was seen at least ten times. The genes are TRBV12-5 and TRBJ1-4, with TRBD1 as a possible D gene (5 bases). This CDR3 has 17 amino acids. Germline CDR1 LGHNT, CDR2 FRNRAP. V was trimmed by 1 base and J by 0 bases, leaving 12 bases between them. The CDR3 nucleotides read TGTGCTAGTGGTTTGGCCTTTAGGGACGCAACTAATGAAAAACTGTTTTTT. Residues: CASGLAFRDATNEKLFF. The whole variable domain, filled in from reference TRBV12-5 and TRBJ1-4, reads DARVTQTPRHKVTEMGQEVTMRCQPILGHNTVFWYRQTMMQGLELLAYFRNRAPLDDSGMPKDRFSAEMPDATLATLKIQPSEPRDSAVYFCASGLAFRDATNEKLFFGSGTQLSVL.

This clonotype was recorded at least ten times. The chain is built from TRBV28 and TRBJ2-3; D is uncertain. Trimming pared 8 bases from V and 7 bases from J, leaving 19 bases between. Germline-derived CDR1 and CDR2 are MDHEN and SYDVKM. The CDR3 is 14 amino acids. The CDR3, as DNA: TGTGCCAGCCCCCCGGCACTTCGCCCCCATACGCAGTATTTT. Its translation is CASPPALRPHTQYF.

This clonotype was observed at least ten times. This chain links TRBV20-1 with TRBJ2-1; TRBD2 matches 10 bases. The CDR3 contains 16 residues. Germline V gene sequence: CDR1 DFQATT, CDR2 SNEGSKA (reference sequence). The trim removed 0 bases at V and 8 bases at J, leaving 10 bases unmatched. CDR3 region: CSARDPPSGSGDEQFF. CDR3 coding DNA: TGCAGTGCTAGAGATCCCCCTAGCGGGAGTGGCGATGAGCAGTTCTTC.

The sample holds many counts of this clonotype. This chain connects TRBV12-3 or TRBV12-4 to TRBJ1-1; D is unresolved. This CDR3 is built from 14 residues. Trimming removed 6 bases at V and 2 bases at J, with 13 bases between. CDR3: CASRGNLYNTEAFF. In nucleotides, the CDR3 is TGTGCCAGCAGGGGGAATCTGTATAACACTGAAGCTTTCTTT.

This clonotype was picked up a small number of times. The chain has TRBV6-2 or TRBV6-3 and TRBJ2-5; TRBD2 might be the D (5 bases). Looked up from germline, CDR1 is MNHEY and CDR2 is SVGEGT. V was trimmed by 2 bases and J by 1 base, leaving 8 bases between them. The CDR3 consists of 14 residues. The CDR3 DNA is TGTGCCAGCAGTTACGTTAGCGTCCAAGAGACCCAGTACTTC. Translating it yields CASSYVSVQETQYF.

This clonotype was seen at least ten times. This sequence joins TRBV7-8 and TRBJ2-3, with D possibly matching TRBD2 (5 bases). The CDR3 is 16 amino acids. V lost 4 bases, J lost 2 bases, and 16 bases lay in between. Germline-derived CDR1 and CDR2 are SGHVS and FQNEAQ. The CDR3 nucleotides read TGTGCCAGCAGCTCAGGACTTCTCCAGACCACAGATACGCAGTATTTT. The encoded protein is CASSSGLLQTTDTQYF.

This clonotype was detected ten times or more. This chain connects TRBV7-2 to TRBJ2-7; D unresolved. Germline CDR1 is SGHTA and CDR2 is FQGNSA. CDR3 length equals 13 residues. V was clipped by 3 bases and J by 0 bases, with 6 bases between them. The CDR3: CASSFTNSYEQYF. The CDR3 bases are TGTGCCAGCAGCTTTACAAACTCCTACGAGCAGTACTTC.

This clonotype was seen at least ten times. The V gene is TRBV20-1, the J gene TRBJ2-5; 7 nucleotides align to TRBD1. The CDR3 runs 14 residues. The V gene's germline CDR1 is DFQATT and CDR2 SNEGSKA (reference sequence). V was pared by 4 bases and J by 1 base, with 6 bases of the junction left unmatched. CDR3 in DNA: TGCAGTGCTATCCCAGGGGGTGGCCAAGAGACCCAGTACTTC. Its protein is CSAIPGGGQETQYF.

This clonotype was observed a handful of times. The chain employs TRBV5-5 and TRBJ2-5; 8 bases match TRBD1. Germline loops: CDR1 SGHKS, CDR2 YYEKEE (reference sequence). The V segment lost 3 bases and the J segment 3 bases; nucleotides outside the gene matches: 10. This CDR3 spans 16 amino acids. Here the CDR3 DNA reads TGTGCCAGCAGCTCCCGACAGGGGTCCAACGAAGAGACCCAGTACTTC. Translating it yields CASSSRQGSNEETQYF.